Reported below is one T cell receptor (beta chain). This sample is drawn from a study of T cell changes during pregnancy in multiple sclerosis. Generated by immunoSEQ multiplex PCR, the TCRdb table keeps only in-frame clones and is missing some. This sample has just under 100,000 clones, with approximately 93% found just once. This clonotype was obtained from a female donor with multiple sclerosis, enrolled in a pregnancy study. The sequenced sample was peripheral blood, obtained after pregnancy.

CDR3 sequence reads: CASSSGQIGYNEQFF. The CDR3 coding sequence is TGCGCCAGCAGCTCGGGACAGATAGGCTACAATGAGCAGTTCTTC. The chain employs TRBV5-1 and TRBJ2-1; 7 nucleotides align to TRBD1. CDR1 SGHRS and CDR2 YFSETQ come from the germline V gene. CDR3 size: 15 residues. J gave up 3 bases and V 3 bases, and 6 bases lay outside the gene matches.